The next 4 T cell receptor beta chains were all read from a single sample in a study of human CD4 T cells and Enterobacteriaceae. The memory gate held CD4+ cells that were not CD45RA+CCR7+CD95- naive cells, over 95% pure. TCRdb's copy holds only in-frame clones and misses some; the assay was immunoSEQ multiplex PCR. Here the sample spans 25,000 to 30,000 clones, approximately 82% being singletons. Sequenced input: memory CD4+ T cells from blood. The origin of the receptors is a human donor in good health.

The V gene is TRBV14, the J gene TRBJ1-2; 9 bases agree with TRBD1. CDR3 length equals 16 residues. CDR1 and CDR2 (germline): SGHDN, FVKESK. The junction had 7 bases not matched to a gene; V was cut back by 4 bases and J by 1 base. The DNA of the CDR3 is TGTGCCAGCAGCCTACTCCGGGACAGGGATAACTATGGCTACACCTTC. This sequence encodes CASSLLRDRDNYGYTF.

The chain combines TRBV29-1 with TRBJ1-6; D possibly corresponds to TRBD1 (6 bases). This CDR3 has 13 amino acids. The V gene's germline CDR1 is SQVTM and CDR2 ANQGSEA. Trimming left V 7 bases short and J 6 bases short, with 13 bases between. CDR3 residues: CSAQDRFNSPLHF. Written as DNA, the CDR3 is TGCAGCGCCCAGGACAGATTTAATTCACCCCTCCACTTT.

The CDR3 DNA is TGTGCCAGCAGTTACACCCAGGGACTATATGGCTACACCTTC. Protein product: CASSYTQGLYGYTF. The chain is built from TRBV2 and TRBJ1-2; weak D call: TRBD1 (5 bases). The V gene lost 5 bases and the J gene lost 5 bases, with 15 bases spanning the gap. In germline, CDR1 is SNHLY, CDR2 FYNNEI. This CDR3 has 14 amino acids. Complete variable domain (other parts from reference TRBV2 and TRBJ1-2): EPEVTQTPSHQVTQMGQEVILRCVPISNHLYFYWYRQILGQKVEFLVSFYNNEISEKSEIFDDQFSVERPDGSNFTLKIRSTKLEDSAMYFCASSYTQGLYGYTFGSGTRLTVV.

This chain connects TRBV2 to TRBJ2-5; 9 nucleotides line up with TRBD2. V shed 5 bases, J shed 6 bases, and the junction held 10 bases outside the gene matches. CDR3 length equals 15 residues. Germline CDR1 is SNHLY and CDR2 is FYNNEI. In DNA, the CDR3 is TGTGCCAGCAGTCAAATAGCGGGAGTTGGGAAGACCCAGTACTTC. It encodes CASSQIAGVGKTQYF.